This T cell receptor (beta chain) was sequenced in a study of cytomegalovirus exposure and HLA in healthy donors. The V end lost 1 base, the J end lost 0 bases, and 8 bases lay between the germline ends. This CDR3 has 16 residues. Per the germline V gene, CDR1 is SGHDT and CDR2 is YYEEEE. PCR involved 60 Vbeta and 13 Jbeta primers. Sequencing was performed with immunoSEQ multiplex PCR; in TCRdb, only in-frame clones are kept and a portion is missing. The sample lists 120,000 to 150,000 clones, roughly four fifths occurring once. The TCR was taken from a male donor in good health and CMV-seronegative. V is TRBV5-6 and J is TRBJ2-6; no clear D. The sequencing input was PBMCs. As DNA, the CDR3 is TGTGCCAGCAGCTTGTTGCCCAGCTCTGGGGCCAACGTCCTGACTTTC. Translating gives CASSLLPSSGANVLTF.